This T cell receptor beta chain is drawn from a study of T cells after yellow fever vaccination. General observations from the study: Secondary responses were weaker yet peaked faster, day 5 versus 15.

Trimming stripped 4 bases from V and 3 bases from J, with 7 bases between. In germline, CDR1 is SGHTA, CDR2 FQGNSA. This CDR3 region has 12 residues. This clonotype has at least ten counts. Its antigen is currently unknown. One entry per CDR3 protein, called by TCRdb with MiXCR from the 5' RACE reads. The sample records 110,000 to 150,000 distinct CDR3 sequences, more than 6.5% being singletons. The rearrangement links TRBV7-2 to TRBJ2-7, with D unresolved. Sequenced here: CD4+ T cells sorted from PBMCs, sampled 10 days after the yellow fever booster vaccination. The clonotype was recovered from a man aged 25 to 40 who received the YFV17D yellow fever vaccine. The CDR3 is CASSSRYYEQYF. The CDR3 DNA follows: TGTGCCAGCAGCTCCCGTTACTACGAGCAGTACTTC.